The rows below give T cell receptor beta chains drawn from one sample of a study of early T cells in non-severe SARS-CoV-2 infection. TCRdb redid the calling of the 5' RACE reads with MiXCR, one entry per CDR3 protein. Of 55,000 to 65,000 distinct CDR3 sequences detected, approximately 10% appear once; the ten largest clones hold 1.5% to 2%. Sequencing was performed on whole blood. These receptors originate from an adult who was a healthcare worker with PCR-confirmed SARS-CoV-2 infection or an uninfected control (not recorded which). Each CDR3 is given with its conserved first and last residue. Each record gives: clone size, D gene, J gene, V gene, CDR3 protein, CDR3 DNA. The D gene is left open where the match is weak. Clone size is shown for a subset of rows, as once, few, many or a class of expanded clone.

size: many; D: TRBD2; J: TRBJ2-1; V: TRBV10-1; CDR3: CASSAGLAGEGTYNEQFF; DNA: TGCGCCAGCAGTGCGGGACTAGCGGGGGAAGGAACCTACAATGAGCAGTTCTTC
size: many; D: TRBD2; J: TRBJ2-1; V: TRBV6-4; CDR3: CASSDFPSGGASTEQFF; DNA: TGTGCCAGCAGTGACTTTCCTAGCGGGGGGGCGTCGACGGAGCAGTTCTTC
size: many; D: -; J: TRBJ1-1; V: TRBV9; CDR3: CASSVGPRTEAFF; DNA: TGTGCCAGCAGCGTAGGACCCAGAACTGAAGCTTTCTTT
size: few; D: -; J: TRBJ2-3; V: TRBV6-5; CDR3: CASSPDKSTDTQYF; DNA: TGTGCCAGCAGCCCCGATAAGAGCACAGATACGCAGTATTTT
size: -; D: -; J: TRBJ2-1; V: TRBV3-1; CDR3: CASSQSAGTYNEQFF; DNA: TGTGCCAGCAGCCAAAGCGCGGGGACGTACAATGAGCAGTTCTTC
size: many; D: TRBD1; J: TRBJ1-2; V: TRBV29-1; CDR3: CSVPRTGAFYGYTF; DNA: TGCAGCGTTCCTCGGACAGGGGCTTTCTATGGCTACACCTTC
size: many; D: -; J: TRBJ2-1; V: TRBV19; CDR3: CASSPRGGEKEQFF; DNA: TGTGCCAGTAGTCCGCGAGGGGGGGAAAAGGAGCAGTTCTTC
size: few; D: -; J: TRBJ2-7; V: TRBV30; CDR3: CAWSGRGSYEQYF; DNA: TGTGCCTGGAGTGGACGGGGCTCCTACGAGCAGTACTTC
size: -; D: -; J: TRBJ1-2; V: TRBV24-1; CDR3: CATSDRTRIYGYTF; DNA: TGTGCCACCAGTGACCGCACTCGGATATATGGCTACACCTTC
size: many; D: TRBD2; J: TRBJ2-3; V: TRBV6-6; CDR3: CASSSAGGLSTYTQYF; DNA: TGTGCCAGCAGTTCCGCGGGGGGCCTGAGCACTTATACGCAGTATTTT
size: -; D: -; J: TRBJ2-2; V: TRBV5-1; CDR3: CASRGTGELFF; DNA: TGCGCCAGCCGGGGCACCGGGGAGCTGTTTTTT